Listed below are T cell receptor beta chains from one sample, sequenced in a study of T cells after yellow fever vaccination. Each CDR3 protein is one row after TCRdb ran MiXCR on the 5' RACE reads. This table holds about 160,000 distinct CDR3 sequences, around 9.7% found once. The sample in question was CD8+ T cells sorted from PBMCs, obtained 45 days after the yellow fever booster vaccination. These receptors came from a man aged 18 to 29 who received the YFV17D yellow fever vaccine. Both conserved end residues are trimmed from each CDR3.

TRBJ2-7 TRBV12-3/TRBV12-4 ASSFRPGRTYEQY
TRBJ1-1 TRBV6-5 ASSYSEGFRTEAF
TRBJ2-1 TRBV12-3/TRBV12-4 ASSLWGGGEQF
TRBJ1-1 TRBV7-9 ASSLAVGTDTEAF
TRBJ1-2 TRBV6-5 ASSYSSLIGTARYGYT
TRBJ2-5 TRBV6-2/TRBV6-3 ASSRQGNWETQY
TRBJ1-2 TRBV4-2 ASSQEVSGAPGYGYI
TRBJ2-3 TRBV12-3/TRBV12-4 ASSLIGTLKDTQY
TRBJ1-4 TRBV29-1 SVDYLGQGEKLF
TRBJ1-2 TRBV28 ASSLSLRGRKGYT
TRBJ1-1 TRBV12-3/TRBV12-4 ASSLDRVSSAEAF
TRBJ1-5 TRBV6-5 ASSYGGSQPQH
TRBJ1-1 TRBV7-8 ASSLGQRTTEAF
TRBJ2-1 TRBV4-1 ASSPPASDEQF
TRBJ1-1 TRBV4-2 ASSQGEVNTEAF
TRBJ1-5 TRBV2 ASSVGQYSNQPQH
TRBJ1-5 TRBV4-2 ASSQEQGDQPQH
TRBJ1-5 TRBV4-1 ASSQESELSDAQH
TRBJ1-2 TRBV3-1 ASSQGAGRYGYT
TRBJ2-5 TRBV4-1 ASSPSSSGGQETQY
TRBJ2-5 TRBV7-7 ASSLRSAGLQETQY
TRBJ2-2 TRBV29-1 SALLPGQSDEGELF
TRBJ1-6 TRBV6-5 ASSYRRALISSYNSPLH
TRBJ2-1 TRBV10-2 ASSDRTPMGANEQF
TRBJ2-7 TRBV20-1 SARGLRTGVHYEQY
TRBJ1-2 TRBV20-1 SVRGSINYGYT
TRBJ2-7 TRBV5-5 ASSLLARSSYEQY
TRBJ2-5 TRBV5-4 ASRKTGQLQETQY
TRBJ2-2 TRBV6-2/TRBV6-3 ASISASGGAGELF
TRBJ2-4 TRBV7-8 ASSLLGGRVAKNIQY
TRBJ2-5 TRBV11-2 ASSLGGGEETQY
TRBJ2-5 TRBV4-1 ASSLEPVETQY
TRBJ2-2 TRBV19 ASTPLLSMDTGELF
TRBJ2-1 TRBV5-8 ASSFGTGNNEQF
TRBJ2-3 TRBV12-3/TRBV12-4 ASSQGPDTQY
TRBJ2-6 TRBV7-3 ASSFSLSGANVLT
TRBJ1-2 TRBV7-9 ASIGQSRGYT
TRBJ2-3 TRBV28 ASTDLGSDTDTQY
TRBJ1-6 TRBV11-2 ASSLIPGLDSPLH
TRBJ2-1 TRBV2 ASSSWTVYNEQF
TRBJ2-1 TRBV7-8 ASSFVIAVNEQF
TRBJ2-7 TRBV2 ASSVSSASRNEQY
TRBJ2-1 TRBV5-1 ASLSGNEQF
TRBJ2-2 TRBV29-1 SVQAGGLGELF
TRBJ2-6 TRBV20-1 SAETADSGANVLT
TRBJ2-5 TRBV4-3 ASSSGTEETQY
TRBJ2-7 TRBV10-3 AISELNFEWGTYEQY
TRBJ1-1 TRBV5-1 ASSLARETEAF
TRBJ2-1 TRBV27 ASSLQGSYNEQF